The 20 T cell receptor beta chains in this list originate from one sample, sequenced in a study of Graves' ophthalmopathy and Graves' hyperthyroidism. Scientists amplified the TCR beta CDR3 regions from RNA transcripts. RT-PCR with HTBI primers came first, then second-round multiplex PCR. TCRdb reprocessed the multiplex PCR reads via MiXCR and lists one record per CDR3 protein. This sample has about 740,000 distinct CDR3 sequences, with roughly 40% found just once. Sequenced material: peripheral blood. These receptor sequences come from an adult man with Graves' ophthalmopathy.

The chain couples TRBV7-9 to TRBJ1-1; maybe TRBD1 (5 bases). The CDR3 spans 12 residues. Deletions cut 5 bases from V and 6 bases from J, with 10 bases between. Germline assignment: CDR1 SEHNR and CDR2 FQNEAQ (reference sequence). The chain's CDR3 is CASSPRGPEAFF. The CDR3, as DNA: TGTGCCAGCAGCCCGAGGGGACCTGAAGCTTTCTTT.

This clonotype was counted a few times. The rearrangement links TRBV19 to TRBJ1-5, with TRBD1 matching over 8 bases. V lost 3 bases, J lost 4 bases, and 2 bases stayed unmatched. Germline CDR1 and CDR2: LNHDA and SQIVND (reference sequence). This CDR3 has 14 amino acids. The CDR3 nucleotides are TGTGCCAGTAGTATGGACAGGGATAATCAGCCCCAGCATTTT. Protein product: CASSMDRDNQPQHF. The whole variable domain, filled in from reference TRBV19 and TRBJ1-5, reads DGGITQSPKYLFRKEGQNVTLSCEQNLNHDAMYWYRQDPGQGLRLIYYSQIVNDFQKGDIAEGYSVSREKKESFPLTVTSAQKNPTAFYLCASSMDRDNQPQHFGDGTRLSIL.

The chain joins TRBV20-1 to TRBJ1-6, with 9 bases lining up with TRBD1. CDR1 and CDR2 from the germline V gene are DFQATT and SNEGSKA (reference sequence). CDR3 size: 13 residues. The V segment lost 6 bases and the J segment 6 bases; nucleotides outside the gene matches: 3. CDR3 DNA sequence: TGCAGTGCCGGGACAGGGTCTAATTCACCCCTCCACTTT. It encodes CSAGTGSNSPLHF.

This clonotype occurred a few times. V is TRBV5-1 and J is TRBJ2-7; D is ambiguous. V lost 4 bases, J lost 2 bases, and 4 bases lay in between. The CDR3 is 11 residues long. Germline values: CDR1 SGHRS, CDR2 YFSETQ. The CDR3 nucleotides are TGCGCCAGCAGCACTCCCTACGAGCAGTACTTC. Protein sequence: CASSTPYEQYF.

Notes on this clonotype: A much larger clone differs from this one at a single base, so this may be a read error. CDR3 bases: TGTGCCAGCGGCTTAGGGATTTCACCCCTCCACTTT. It specifies CASGLGISPLHF. The chain uses TRBV7-2 and TRBJ1-6, with D hard to call. The CDR3 contains 12 residues. CDR1 and CDR2 (germline): SGHTA, FQGNSA.

The genes are TRBV25-1 and TRBJ2-7, with 9 bases lining up with TRBD1. CDR1 and CDR2 (germline): MGHDK, SYGVNS. V was clipped by 6 bases and J by 7 bases; unmatched bases: 7. This CDR3 spans 13 amino acids. Here the CDR3 reads CASRVDRGGEQYF. As DNA, the CDR3 is TGTGCCAGCAGGGTGGACAGGGGAGGGGAGCAGTACTTC.

The sample holds one count of this clonotype. A much larger clone is a single base away; this may be a read error. The chain has TRBV25-1 and TRBJ2-5; possibly TRBD2 for D (6 bases). The CDR3 loop spans 15 amino acids. In germline, CDR1 is MGHDK, CDR2 SYGVNS. CDR3 region: CACSETGRSGETQYF. The CDR3 DNA reads TGTGCCTGCAGTGAGACCGGGAGAAGCGGGGAGACCCAGTACTTC. The whole variable domain, filled in from reference TRBV25-1 and TRBJ2-5, reads EADIYQTPRYLVIGTGKKITLECSQTMGHDKMYWYQQDPGMELHLIHYSYGVNSTEKGDLSSESTVSRIRTEHFPLTLESARPSHTSQYLCACSETGRSGETQYFGPGTRLLVL.

The chain employs TRBV7-2 and TRBJ1-4; the match to TRBD1 covers 7 bases. V was pared by 1 base and J by 10 bases, with 6 bases of the junction left unmatched. Germline V CDR1 and CDR2: SGHTA, FQGNSA. This CDR3 has 14 residues. The CDR3 DNA follows: TGTGCCAGCAGCTTAGGTACAGGGGTTGGAAAACTGTTTTTT. It encodes CASSLGTGVGKLFF.

The V gene is TRBV13, the J gene TRBJ1-1, with D perhaps matching TRBD1 (5 bases). V shed 4 bases and J shed 1 base, with 16 bases lying between them. The CDR3 is made up of 16 amino acids. In germline, CDR1 is PRHDT, CDR2 FYEKMQ (reference sequence). The CDR3 here is CASSSKGLTQNTEAFF. The CDR3 nucleotides are TGTGCCAGCAGCTCCAAGGGACTCACCCAGAACACTGAAGCTTTCTTT.

This clonotype was counted at least ten times. The CDR3 region has the DNA TGTGCCAGCAGTTTACCCCCAATGGCCCAGCATTTT. It translates to CASSLPPMAQHF. The chain recombines TRBV12-3 or TRBV12-4 with TRBJ1-5; D ambiguous. The CDR3 is 12 residues long. Trimming shortened V by 2 bases and J by 11 bases, and 10 bases separated the two germline ends.

The chain employs TRBV7-9 and TRBJ2-7, with TRBD1 identical over 7 bases. The CDR3 runs to 13 residues. V shed 5 bases, J shed 5 bases, and the junction held 6 bases outside the gene matches. Germline lookup yields CDR1 SEHNR and CDR2 FQNEAQ (reference sequence). CDR3 residues: CASSAGTDDEQYF. The CDR3 DNA reads as TGTGCCAGCAGCGCCGGGACAGACGACGAGCAGTACTTC.

This clonotype was found once. This may be a read error: a much more frequent sequence differs by one nucleotide. CDR3 region: CASSPFLDPYEQYF. In nucleotides, the CDR3 is TGTGCCAGCAGCCCATTCCTCGATCCCTACGAGCAGTACTTC. V gene TRBV7-3 combines with J gene TRBJ2-7; no reliable D call. This CDR3 has 14 amino acids. The V gene lost 5 bases and the J gene lost 2 bases, with 13 bases spanning the gap. Looked up from germline, CDR1 is SGHTA and CDR2 is FQGTGA.

This rearrangement joins TRBV9 to TRBJ1-4; D is undetermined. The length of the CDR3 is 15 residues. Germline V gives CDR1 SGDLS, CDR2 YYNGEE. Trimming left V 4 bases short and J 3 bases short, with 13 bases between. CDR3: CASSPSGESNEKLFF. The CDR3 region has the DNA TGTGCCAGCAGCCCGTCGGGAGAATCTAATGAAAAACTGTTTTTT.

The chain couples TRBV25-1 to TRBJ2-5; TRBD1 might be the D (5 bases). Germline V gives CDR1 MGHDK, CDR2 SYGVNS. This CDR3 is 16 amino acids long. V lost 5 bases and J 4 bases, leaving 20 bases between the germline ends. CDR3 DNA: TGTGCCAGCAGTCGAGCTCAGGGTCCCGAAGGAGAGACCCAGTACTTC. Translation: CASSRAQGPEGETQYF.

This clonotype has a handful of counts. The chain couples TRBV12-3 or TRBV12-4 to TRBJ2-7; D unclear. The CDR3 runs to 13 residues. The V gene lost 3 bases and the J gene lost 0 bases, with 6 bases spanning the gap. The CDR3, as DNA: TGTGCCAGCAGTTTCCAGAGCTCCTACGAGCAGTACTTC. Protein sequence: CASSFQSSYEQYF.

Concerning this clonotype: A read error may produce the germline difference seen at one junction end. This chain uses TRBV25-1 with TRBJ1-3; tentatively, D is TRBD1 (6 bases). This CDR3 contains 11 residues. Germline CDR1 and CDR2: MGHDK and SYGVNS. The CDR3 region has the DNA TGTGCCAGCAGTGATTGGGACACCACATATTTT. Its translation: CASSDWDTTYF.

This clonotype occurred many times. The rearrangement joins TRBV12-3 or TRBV12-4 to TRBJ2-2; D not certain. V was trimmed by 6 bases and J by 6 bases, leaving 11 bases between them. The CDR3 consists of 13 residues. The CDR3 DNA reads as TGTGCCAGCAGCCCCCTTGTGGCCGGGGAGCTGTTTTTT. It yields the protein CASSPLVAGELFF.

This clonotype was detected many times. In DNA form, the CDR3 reads TGTGCCAGCAGCTTAAGAGCCCAGTTGAACACTGAAGCTTTCTTT. This encodes CASSLRAQLNTEAFF. The V and J genes are TRBV7-9 and TRBJ1-1; unclear D gene. The germline V and J ends were trimmed by 2 bases and 0 bases, with 10 bases remaining between them. The CDR3 length is 15 residues. Germline lookup yields CDR1 SEHNR and CDR2 FQNEAQ (reference sequence).

This clonotype was seen more than once but under ten times. The J gene is TRBJ1-2, the V gene TRBV7-9; maybe TRBD1 (5 bases). The CDR3 is made up of 13 amino acids. Germline V gene lookup returns CDR1 SEHNR and CDR2 FQNEAQ (reference sequence). The V end was cut by 7 bases, the J end by 2 bases, with 11 bases between. The CDR3 nucleotides are TGTGCCAGCAAAAAGACAGAGAACTATGGCTACACCTTC. Encoded protein: CASKKTENYGYTF.

The V and J genes are TRBV9 and TRBJ1-1; tentatively, D is TRBD1 (6 bases). The CDR3 has 14 residues. Deletions cut 3 bases from V and 4 bases from J, with 13 bases between. Germline loops: CDR1 SGDLS, CDR2 YYNGEE. In DNA form, the CDR3 reads TGTGCCAGCAGCGCAACAGGGAGGGGCACTGAAGCTTTCTTT. It encodes CASSATGRGTEAFF.